One sample yielded the 19 T cell receptor beta chains listed below, sequenced in a study of T cells expressing NK-cell markers. TCRdb re-called the 5' RACE reads and gives one entry per CDR3 protein, without DNA. The sample's table shows fewer than 16,000 distinct CDR3 sequences. The sequenced material came from blood T cells: a sorted CD56 or NKG2C T cell subset, CD4+ or CD8+ T cells, or bulk PBMC T cells (not recorded which). The source of these receptors is a man aged 18 to 69 in good health.

V gene TRBV11-2 combines with J gene TRBJ1-6. The CDR3 extends over 16 amino acids. Germline CDR1 SGHAT, CDR2 FQNNGV. The CDR3 here is CASRNTQLGSASPLHF.

The CDR3 reads CASSLGQGRYEQYF. This sequence joins TRBV6-2 or TRBV6-3 and TRBJ2-7; the TRBD1 assignment by TCRdb is unverifiable without DNA. Germline CDR1 reads MNHEY; CDR2 reads SVGEGT. This CDR3 is 14 amino acids long.

The rearrangement links TRBV20-1 to TRBJ2-3; absent DNA, TCRdb's TRBD2 call cannot be checked. This CDR3 is 16 amino acids long. CDR1 is DFQATT, CDR2 SNEGSKA, per germline (reference sequence). The CDR3 sequence: CSARGTSGQLRDTQYF.

V gene TRBV6-6 combines with J gene TRBJ1-4; TCRdb's D gene call, TRBD1, goes unchecked for lack of DNA. CDR1 is MNHNY and CDR2 is SVGAGI in the germline V gene (reference sequence). This CDR3 comprises 13 residues. The CDR3 sequence is CASRDDRSEKLFF.

The chain uses TRBV12-3 or TRBV12-4 and TRBJ2-5; TCRdb calls TRBD2, which cannot be checked without DNA. The length of the CDR3 is 14 residues. This CDR3 reads CASSLMTSWETQYF.

J is TRBJ2-7 and V is TRBV7-2; no DNA is available, so the TRBD2 call from TCRdb remains unchecked. The germline V gene encodes CDR1 SGHTA and CDR2 FQGNSA. This CDR3 is 14 amino acids long. CDR3 sequence reads: CASSTLAGSYEQYF.

V and J are TRBV20-1 and TRBJ1-5; lacking DNA, the TRBD1 call made by TCRdb goes unchecked. Per germline, CDR1 DFQATT and CDR2 SNEGSKA (reference sequence). This CDR3 contains 14 residues. CDR3 amino acids: CSARDHRGDQPQHF.

The V and J genes are TRBV18 and TRBJ2-7. CDR3 length: 11 residues. The germline gives CDR1 KGHSH, CDR2 LQKENI. The CDR3 spells CASSPPYEQYF.

V gene TRBV5-1 combines with J gene TRBJ2-3. This CDR3 spans 14 amino acids. Per the germline V gene, CDR1 is SGHRS and CDR2 is YFSETQ. CDR3 loop: CASSLEGKRDTQYF.

The rearrangement joins TRBV18 to TRBJ2-1; there is no DNA to check the TCRdb D call of TRBD2. This CDR3 comprises 15 residues. Germline V CDR1 and CDR2: KGHSH, LQKENI. CDR3 sequence: CASSRISGGSEEQFF.

The rearrangement joins TRBV6-1 to TRBJ2-7; checking the TCRdb D call of TRBD2 is not possible without DNA. Per germline, CDR1 MNHNS and CDR2 SASEGT. This CDR3 region has 13 residues. The CDR3 region is CASSVGRDYEQYF.

The rearrangement uses TRBV20-1 and TRBJ2-2; with no DNA, the TCRdb D assignment of TRBD2 cannot be verified. This CDR3 contains 16 residues. Per germline, CDR1 DFQATT and CDR2 SNEGSKA (reference sequence). CDR3 amino acids: CSARDPGGMRSGELFF.

This rearrangement joins TRBV2 to TRBJ2-1. The CDR3 spans 11 residues. The germline CDR1 and CDR2 sequences are SNHLY and FYNNEI. CDR3 sequence reads: CASSVRNEQFF. Supplemented by reference TRBV2 and TRBJ2-1, the full variable domain reads EPEVTQTPSHQVTQMGQEVILRCVPISNHLYFYWYRQILGQKVEFLVSFYNNEISEKSEIFDDQFSVERPDGSNFTLKIRSTKLEDSAMYFCASSVRNEQFFGPGTRLTVL.

The chain recombines TRBV4-3 with TRBJ2-3; TCRdb's D gene call, TRBD1, goes unchecked for lack of DNA. CDR1 is LGHNA, CDR2 YSLEER, per germline. CDR3 length: 18 amino acids. This chain's CDR3 is CASSQEGARGGSPDTQYF.

This rearrangement joins TRBV20-1 to TRBJ2-1; there is no DNA to check the TCRdb D call of TRBD1. CDR1 and CDR2 from the germline V gene are DFQATT and SNEGSKA (reference sequence). This CDR3 region has 14 residues. The CDR3 here is CSATGGWGYNEQFF.

The chain couples TRBV6-1 to TRBJ1-1. Germline CDR1 reads MNHNS; CDR2 reads SASEGT. CDR3 size: 14 residues. The CDR3 loop reads CASSEPGTNTEAFF.

The chain carries TRBV7-8 and TRBJ2-7. The CDR3 totals 15 residues. Germline V gene sequence: CDR1 SGHVS, CDR2 FQNEAQ. The CDR3 here is CASSLRRQGIHEQYF. Variable domain in full (rest from reference TRBV7-8 and TRBJ2-7): GAGVSQSPRYKVAKRGQDVALRCDPISGHVSLFWYQQALGQGPEFLTYFQNEAQLDKSGLPSDRFFAERPEGSVSTLKIQRTQQEDSAVYLCASSLRRQGIHEQYFGPGTRLTVT.

The rearrangement links TRBV20-1 to TRBJ2-1; the TCRdb call, TRBD1, lacks DNA for checking. Looked up from germline, CDR1 is DFQATT and CDR2 is SNEGSKA (reference sequence). The CDR3 is 19 residues long. CDR3 sequence: CSARVAVPRAPAGSDEQFF.

The chain couples TRBV20-1 to TRBJ2-2; the D gene TCRdb calls, TRBD2, cannot be checked with no DNA. Germline values: CDR1 DFQATT, CDR2 SNEGSKA (reference sequence). CDR3 size: 18 residues. The chain's CDR3 is CSAKTMTSGSMNTGELFF.